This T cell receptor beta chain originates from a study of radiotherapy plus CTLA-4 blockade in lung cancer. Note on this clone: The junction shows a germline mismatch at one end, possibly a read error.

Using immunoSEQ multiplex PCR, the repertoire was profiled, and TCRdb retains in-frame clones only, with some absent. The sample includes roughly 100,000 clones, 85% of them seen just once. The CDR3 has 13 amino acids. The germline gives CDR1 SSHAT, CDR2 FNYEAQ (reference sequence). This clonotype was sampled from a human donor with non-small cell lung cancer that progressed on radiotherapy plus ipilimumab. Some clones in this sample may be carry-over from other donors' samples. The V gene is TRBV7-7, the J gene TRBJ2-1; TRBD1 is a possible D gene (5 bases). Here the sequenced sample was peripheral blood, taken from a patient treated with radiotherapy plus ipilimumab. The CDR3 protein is CASSLVRDNEQFF. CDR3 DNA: TGTGCTAGCAGCTTAGTCAGGGACAATGAGCAGTTCTTC.